This TCR beta chain was identified in a study of T-cell memory formation after mild COVID-19. On the study more broadly: Among the donors, TCR clusters were largely specific to each donor.

Sample barcodes and UMIs were carried by the TCR alpha and TCR beta cDNA libraries that 5'RACE generated with constant-segment primers. One entry per CDR3 protein, called by TCRdb with MiXCR from the 5' RACE reads. The sample holds some 440,000 distinct CDR3 sequences, around 25% seen once. Concerning this clonotype itself: Its antigen remains unknown.

Looked up from germline, CDR1 is SGHRS and CDR2 is YFSETQ. CDR3 length: 16 residues. Trimming shortened V by 0 bases and J by 3 bases, and 14 bases separated the two germline ends. Notes on the study in general: Detection of some responders pre-infection suggested pre-existing cross-reactive memory T cells participated.

The specimen was PBMCs or a T cell subset sorted from them (not recorded which). This rearrangement joins TRBV5-1 to TRBJ2-3; D perhaps matches TRBD2 (7 bases). This sequence was found in an adult woman who had mild COVID-19 (a few samples of this study predate the infection). Cell type and time point are not known. CDR3 sequence reads: CASSLGGGQGTDTQYF. The CDR3 nucleotides are TGCGCCAGCAGCTTGGGCGGGGGCCAGGGGACAGATACGCAGTATTTT.